This T cell receptor (beta chain) comes out of a study of blood T cell repertoires in COVID-19. Assay used: immunoSEQ multiplex PCR; TCRdb lists only in-frame clones, some missing. The sample has 180,000 or so clones, over 80% seen once. CDR1 SNHLY and CDR2 FYNNEI come from the germline V gene. V lost 3 bases to trimming and J lost 11 bases, with 17 bases between them. This CDR3 is 13 amino acids long. The chain links TRBV2 to TRBJ2-7; D is unresolved. Sequenced sample: PBMCs or T cells enriched from blood (not recorded which). This TCR came from a woman in her sixties who had recovered from COVID-19. In nucleotides, the CDR3 is TGTGCCAGCAGTGAGGGTGGTTGGAGTTCGGAGTACTTC. This codes for CASSEGGWSSEYF.